This TCR beta chain is drawn from a study of T cells in Graves' hyperthyroidism and ophthalmopathy. TCR beta CDR3 regions were amplified from RNA. The TCR CDR3 was amplified in a first-round RT-PCR using the HTBI primer set. Each CDR3 protein is one row after TCRdb ran MiXCR on the multiplex PCR reads. Among about 350,000 distinct CDR3 sequences listed, around 15% were seen once. This clonotype was seen more than once but under ten times. This CDR3 is 16 amino acids long. In germline, CDR1 is LGHDT, CDR2 YNNKEL (reference sequence). With 1 base removed from V and 3 bases from J, the gap between germline ends came to 15 bases.

The sequenced material came from blood. The chain joins TRBV3-1 to TRBJ2-5, with D possibly TRBD2 on 5 matching bases. This sequence was found in an older woman with Graves' ophthalmopathy. CDR3 residues: CASSQGVGLAEETQYF. The CDR3 DNA follows: TGTGCCAGCAGCCAAGGGGTTGGGCTAGCAGAAGAGACCCAGTACTTC.